These 7 T cell receptor beta chains originate from one sample sequenced in a study of CD8+CD57+ T cells in acquired aplastic anemia. Template material for TCR beta VDJ and CDR3 profiling consisted of genomic DNA. A single record per CDR3 protein comes from TCRdb applying MiXCR to the reads. The table records roughly 300,000 distinct CDR3 sequences, around three fifths of them present only once. Sequenced material: sorted CD4+, CD8+, or CD8+CD57+ T cells (not recorded which) from PBMCs. The receptors here all came from a human donor with severe aplastic anemia or a healthy control (not recorded which).

This clonotype was observed a handful of times. The V and J genes are TRBV15 and TRBJ2-1, with 11 bases identical to TRBD2. The CDR3 is 16 residues long. V lost 7 bases, J lost 8 bases, and 13 bases stayed unmatched. Germline loops: CDR1 LNHNV, CDR2 YYDKDF (reference sequence). CDR3 sequence reads: CATTPRVASGGHEQFF. CDR3 nucleotides: TGTGCCACCACCCCCAGGGTGGCTAGCGGGGGGCATGAGCAGTTCTTC.

J is TRBJ2-7 and V is TRBV19; 10 bases line up with TRBD1. Germline V gene data show CDR1 as LNHDA and CDR2 as SQIVND (reference sequence). With 4 bases clipped from V and 5 bases from J, the junction kept 2 bases outside the gene matches. CDR3 length: 13 amino acids. Written as DNA, the CDR3 is TGTGCCAGTAGTAGGGGACAGGGGAACGAGCAGTACTTC. Its protein product is CASSRGQGNEQYF.

This clonotype was counted once. The chain combines TRBV24-1 with TRBJ1-1; D is perhaps TRBD1 (5 bases). Germline loops: CDR1 KGHDR, CDR2 SFDVKD. Trimming took off 3 bases at V and 8 bases at J, with 9 bases between the two ends. The CDR3 sequence is 12 residues long. The CDR3 DNA is TGTGCCACCAGTGATCCTGGGACGGAAGCTTTCTTT. Its protein product is CATSDPGTEAFF.

Regarding this clonotype: A much larger clone sits a single nucleotide away, making a read error possible. This rearrangement joins TRBV11-2 to TRBJ2-3, with TRBD2 identical over 12 bases. Germline V lookup: CDR1 SGHAT, CDR2 FQNNGV. This CDR3 has 16 amino acids. The CDR3: CATKLAGGPSTDTHYF. The CDR3 DNA reads TGTGCCACCAAACTAGCGGGGGGCCCTAGCACAGATACGCACTATTTT.

The chain has TRBV25-1 and TRBJ2-7; D might be TRBD1 or TRBD2, each matching 5 bases. Trimming stripped 1 base from V and 2 bases from J, with 12 bases between. This CDR3 contains 15 residues. Germline V CDR1 and CDR2: MGHDK, SYGVNS. CDR3 region: CASSESRWGTYEQYF. The CDR3 region has the DNA TGTGCCAGCAGTGAATCTAGATGGGGGACCTACGAGCAGTACTTC.

This chain uses TRBV19 with TRBJ2-2; the D gene is possibly TRBD1 (5 bases). CDR3 size: 18 residues. From germline, CDR1 is LNHDA and CDR2 SQIVND (reference sequence). The V end lost 0 bases, the J end lost 0 bases, and 14 bases lay between the germline ends. This chain's CDR3 is CASSIEMEWTPNTGELFF. CDR3 in DNA: TGTGCCAGTAGTATAGAGATGGAGTGGACACCGAACACCGGGGAGCTGTTTTTT.

This CDR3 is CATSPAASYEQYF. CDR3 in DNA: TGTGCCACAAGCCCAGCGGCCTCCTACGAGCAGTACTTC. The gene calls are TRBV7-9 and TRBJ2-7, with TRBD2 as a possible D gene (5 bases). The CDR3 spans 13 residues. CDR1 and CDR2 (germline): SEHNR, FQNEAQ (reference sequence). Trimming cost V 10 bases and J 0 bases, with 13 bases left between them.